Detailed here is one TCR beta chain. The target antigen is unknown. This record belongs to a study of metastatic and nonmetastatic thyroid tumors. Study-level background: Repertoires of blood and of tissue (tumor or nodule) from malignant and benign thyroid patients were compared.

Original processing methods: Across clinicopathological groups, CDR3 differences served as the basis for building a distant-metastasis classifier for papillary thyroid cancer. TCRdb re-called the PCR reads via MiXCR. These V and J calls rely on TCRdb rather than the paper's analysis. Of around 26,000 clones in the sample, about 16% were seen once. Study-wide findings and caveats: In both blood and tumor samples, TCR beta diversity was reported significantly higher for malignant than benign nodules.

Germline V gene sequence: CDR1 SGHAT, CDR2 FQDESV (reference sequence). The CDR3 covers 15 residues. The V segment lost 8 bases and the J segment 8 bases; nucleotides outside the gene matches: 14. Every patient underwent thyroid surgery untreated. The chain links TRBV11-1 to TRBJ2-1; 8 bases line up with TRBD2. The clonotype originates from a female donor with papillary thyroid cancer or a benign thyroid nodule (not recorded which). Some clones in this sample may be carry-over from other donors' samples. The sample taken for sequencing was blood. The CDR3 nucleotides read TGTGCCAGCTCGCTCACCGGGACTAGGGGGGATGAGCAGTTCTTC. As protein: CASSLTGTRGDEQFF.